This T cell receptor (beta chain) was obtained from a study of blood T cell repertoires in COVID-19 (dated by TCRdb to about 2020). Study-level background: Samples from collaborators originated in the United States, Italy and Spain and spanned both the acute and convalescent phases of COVID-19. Where HLA class I and class II types were available, the types were taken from metadata supplied by the sample provider, not from assay-based typing. The dataset comprised deeply sampled blood TCRbeta repertoires from subjects exposed to, actively infected with, or recovered from COVID-19. The prospective study material was composed of cDNA or gDNA derived from T cells, B-cell-depleted T cells, or PBMCs. The samples were drawn from the first 160 participants of the ongoing ImmuneRACE study and from 1,254 subjects provided by 6 global collaborators. The repertoires were released in a freely available public database intended as a resource for research on the immune response to SARS-CoV-2. The sample metadata nearly always contained a de-identified subject ID, COVID-19 status, age in years and sex. The investigation overall reported the following: The quantity of clinical and demographic metadata differed by source and by participant and was supplied without curation.

Each collaborating institution followed its own protocols to collect whole blood in K2EDTA tubes. For TCRbeta analysis, collaborators shipped samples in one of three forms: frozen whole blood, isolated PBMCs, or DNA extracted from either of those sample types. The CDR3 has 20 amino acids, counting the end cysteine and phenylalanine. The entry retains the CDR3 DNA only, 60 bases that are in frame from base 1. The germline V gene supplies CDR1 KGHDR and CDR2 SFDVKD. The germline ends are 32 bases apart after V is trimmed by 5 bases and J by 7 bases. Comments on this clone: Its antigen is still unknown. Base qualities are not at hand, and no much larger clone is one base apart.

TCRbeta CDR3 regions were amplified from genomic DNA using the immunoSEQ Assay, a bias-controlled multiplex PCR. The source study handled its data this way. Nucleated cell counts per sample were estimated from amplification of reference gene primers within the assay. Sequence reads were collapsed and filtered to measure the absolute abundance of every unique TCRbeta CDR3 rearrangement. For each sample, productive Simpson clonality was calculated as the square root of Simpson's diversity index across productive rearrangements. TCRdb stores this immuneACCESS table with in-frame sequences only. Part of the clones is absent; in the studies checked, under half of the shortfall reflects unresolved V genes, and no reason is known for the rest. The DNA gave D and trimming, while V, J and clone size come from that table. The table for this sample lists roughly 250,000 clones; about three quarters of them were counted only once. Of the sample, about 3.5% falls within the top ten clones.

The V and J segments used are TRBV24-1 and TRBJ2-1; the D gene is possibly TRBD1 or TRBD2, with 9 bases matching each. This clonotype was obtained from a woman aged 80 or over with acute or convalescent COVID-19. Sequencing was done on a sample of peripheral blood. The CDR3 corresponds to CATSARDRVGGGRELNEQFF. DNA sequence: TGTGCCACCAGTGCCCGGGACAGGGTAGGCGGCGGGAGGGAGCTAAATGAGCAGTTCTTC.